The next 2 T cell receptor beta chains were all read from a single sample in a study of shared clonotypes between healthy human individuals. The method was immunoSEQ multiplex PCR; TCRdb's version includes in-frame clones alone and lacks a portion of them. The repertoire holds about 2 million clones, with 95% as singletons. The sequenced sample consisted of naive CD4+ T cells sorted from blood. Stated subset: CD45RA+ positively selected. Receptors originate from a man aged 18 to 29 in good health.

V gene TRBV4-1 combines with J gene TRBJ2-2; D is possibly TRBD2 (5 bases). This CDR3 contains 17 residues. Looked up from germline, CDR1 is MGHRA and CDR2 is YSYEKL. V lost 1 base and J lost 4, with 16 bases in between. This chain's CDR3 is CASSQGVLALATGELFF. DNA of the CDR3: TGCGCCAGCAGCCAAGGGGTGCTAGCTCTGGCCACCGGGGAGCTGTTTTTT.

The CDR3 spells CASSLRGRREKLFF. DNA for the CDR3: TGTGCCAGTAGTCTACGAGGCCGGAGGGAAAAACTGTTTTTT. The chain combines TRBV19 with TRBJ1-4; D not resolved. Trimming pared 5 bases from V and 8 bases from J, leaving 15 bases between. There are 14 residues in the CDR3. The germline gives CDR1 LNHDA, CDR2 SQIVND (reference sequence).